The sequence of this T cell receptor (beta chain) was determined in a study of CD8 T cells in Susac syndrome. Random hexamers were used to reverse transcribe roughly 0.5 to 1 ug of RNA. TCRdb called the immunoSEQ multiplex PCR reads again in MiXCR, with one record for every CDR3 protein. The sample yields approximately 160,000 distinct CDR3 sequences, 92% seen once. The CDR3 contains 12 residues. The ends were cut back, 2 bases at V and 6 bases at J, with 8 bases in the middle. Germline V CDR1 and CDR2: DFQATT, SNEGSKA (reference sequence). This clonotype was sampled from a human donor in good health. Specimen: CD4+ T cells from PBMCs. The genes are TRBV20-1 and TRBJ2-1; D gene uncertain. The CDR3 bases are TGCAGTGCTAGACCCGACGCCAATGAGCAGTTCTTC. Translated: CSARPDANEQFF.